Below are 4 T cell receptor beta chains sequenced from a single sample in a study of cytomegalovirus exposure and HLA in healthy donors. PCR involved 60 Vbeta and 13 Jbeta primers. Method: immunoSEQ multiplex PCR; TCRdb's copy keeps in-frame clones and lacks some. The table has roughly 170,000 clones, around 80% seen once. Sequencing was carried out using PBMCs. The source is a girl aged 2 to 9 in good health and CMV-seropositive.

The CDR3 coding sequence is TGCGCCAGCAGCTTGAGGGAGCAGCGGAACGGGGATACGCAGTATTTT. It yields the protein CASSLREQRNGDTQYF. The V and J genes are TRBV5-1 and TRBJ2-3; tentative D call: TRBD2 (5 bases). Germline V CDR1 and CDR2: SGHRS, YFSETQ. V was shortened by 1 base and J by 6 bases, with 18 bases between the two germline ends. This CDR3 has 16 amino acids. Complete variable domain (other parts from reference TRBV5-1 and TRBJ2-3): KAGVTQTPRYLIKTRGQQVTLSCSPISGHRSVSWYQQTPGQGLQFLFEYFSETQRNKGNFPGRFSGRQFSNSRSEMNVSTLELGDSALYLCASSLREQRNGDTQYFGPGTRLTVL.

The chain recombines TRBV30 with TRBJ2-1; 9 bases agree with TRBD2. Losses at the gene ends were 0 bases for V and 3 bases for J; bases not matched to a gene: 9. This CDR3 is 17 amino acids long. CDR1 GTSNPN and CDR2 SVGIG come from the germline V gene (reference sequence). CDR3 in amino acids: CAWSVLLRGGHYNEQFF. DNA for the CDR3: TGTGCCTGGAGTGTACTTTTGCGGGGGGGTCACTACAATGAGCAGTTCTTC. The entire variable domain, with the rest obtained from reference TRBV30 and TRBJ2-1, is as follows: SQTIHQWPATLVQPVGSPLSLECTVEGTSNPNLYWYRQAAGRGLQLLFYSVGIGQISSEVPQNLSASRPQDRQFILSSKKLLLSDSGFYLCAWSVLLRGGHYNEQFFGPGTRLTVL.

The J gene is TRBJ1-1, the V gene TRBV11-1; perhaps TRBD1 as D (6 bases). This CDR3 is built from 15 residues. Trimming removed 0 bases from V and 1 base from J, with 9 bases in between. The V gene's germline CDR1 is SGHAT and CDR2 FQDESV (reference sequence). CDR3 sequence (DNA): TGTGCCAGCAGCTTAGCAGGGACACCGAACACTGAAGCTTTCTTT. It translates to CASSLAGTPNTEAFF.

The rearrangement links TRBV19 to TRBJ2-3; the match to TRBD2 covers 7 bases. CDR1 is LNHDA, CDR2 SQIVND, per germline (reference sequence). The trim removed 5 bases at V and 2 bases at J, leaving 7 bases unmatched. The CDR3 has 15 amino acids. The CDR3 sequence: CASSVASGDTDTQYF. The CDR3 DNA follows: TGTGCCAGTAGTGTGGCTAGCGGAGACACAGATACGCAGTATTTT.